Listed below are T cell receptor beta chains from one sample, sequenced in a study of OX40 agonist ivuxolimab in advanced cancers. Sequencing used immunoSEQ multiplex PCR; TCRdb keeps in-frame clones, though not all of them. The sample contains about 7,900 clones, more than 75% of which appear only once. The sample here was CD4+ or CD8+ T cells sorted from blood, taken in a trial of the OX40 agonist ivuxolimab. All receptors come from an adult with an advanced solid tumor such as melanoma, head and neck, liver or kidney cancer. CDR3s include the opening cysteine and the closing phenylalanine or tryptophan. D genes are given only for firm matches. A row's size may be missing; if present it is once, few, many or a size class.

CAHRPGAGLRAYNEQFF | TGCGCCCATAGACCTGGAGCAGGGTTAAGGGCCTACAATGAGCAGTTCTTC | - | TRBV5-1 | - | TRBJ2-1
CASSLVGGGLAKNIQYF | TGTGCCAGCAGCTTGGTTGGAGGGGGCCTAGCCAAAAACATTCAGTACTTC | - | TRBV5-6 | - | TRBJ2-4
CASSPTRGWDEQYF | TGTGCCAGTAGCCCTACCCGTGGGTGGGACGAGCAGTACTTC | - | TRBV19 | - | TRBJ2-7
CASSITSGTTDTQYF | TGTGCCAGCAGTATCACTAGCGGGACCACAGATACGCAGTATTTT | TRBD2 | TRBV6-4 | - | TRBJ2-3
CATRKGHTDTQYF | TGTGCCACGCGGAAGGGCCACACAGATACGCAGTATTTT | - | TRBV5-4 | - | TRBJ2-3
CAFRTGESASHYEQYF | TGTGCCTTCCGGACAGGGGAATCCGCCTCCCACTACGAGCAGTACTTC | TRBD1 | TRBV5-4 | - | TRBJ2-7
CASSPGGQDAAYTEAFF | TGTGCCAGCAGCCCAGGGGGACAGGACGCTGCATACACTGAAGCTTTCTTT | TRBD1 | TRBV7-6 | once | TRBJ1-1
CASSVDSPWDEQYF | TGTGCCAGCAGCGTAGATAGTCCCTGGGACGAGCAGTACTTC | - | TRBV9 | - | TRBJ2-7
CASSKIVPTQSRANVLTF | TGTGCCAGCAGTAAGATTGTTCCTACACAAAGTCGGGCCAACGTCCTGACTTTC | - | TRBV28 | - | TRBJ2-6
CASSAQTGDADTQYF | TGTGCCAGCAGTGCCCAAACAGGGGATGCAGATACGCAGTATTTT | TRBD1 | TRBV6-1 | - | TRBJ2-3
CASRPGTGVLETQYF | TGTGCCAGCAGGCCAGGGACAGGGGTGTTGGAGACCCAGTACTTC | TRBD1 | TRBV25-1 | - | TRBJ2-5
CASSSGTSGYEQYF | TGTGCCAGCAGCTCCGGGACTAGCGGATACGAGCAGTACTTC | TRBD2 | TRBV6-1 | - | TRBJ2-7
CASSFGPRVSYEQYF | TGTGCCAGCAGTTTTGGGCCGCGCGTCTCCTACGAGCAGTACTTC | - | TRBV7-6 | - | TRBJ2-7
CASSLSQGGNTEAFF | TGTGCCAGCAGCTTGTCACAGGGGGGGAACACTGAAGCTTTCTTT | TRBD1 | TRBV11-1 | - | TRBJ1-1
CASSPLGQRPYGYTF | TGTGCCAGCAGCCCCCTCGGGCAGCGACCCTATGGCTACACCTTC | - | TRBV14 | - | TRBJ1-2
CASRDYYEQYF | TGTGCCAGCCGAGATTACTACGAGCAGTACTTC | - | TRBV6-1 | - | TRBJ2-7
CATSRDLDTLRLHF | TGTGCCACCAGCAGGGATTTGGACACCCTACGTCTACACTTC | - | TRBV15 | - | TRBJ2-7
CASSFDLPGELFF | TGTGCCAGCAGCTTTGATTTACCCGGGGAGCTGTTTTTT | - | TRBV11-2 | - | TRBJ2-2